The clone carrying this T cell receptor (beta chain) has only one observation. These data originate in a study of cytomegalovirus exposure and HLA in healthy donors. 60 Vbeta and 13 Jbeta primers were used in PCR. Assay used: immunoSEQ multiplex PCR; TCRdb lists only in-frame clones, some missing. This repertoire shows about 170,000 clones, roughly 84% found once; its top ten account for 1.2%. The CDR3 is 14 amino acids. The V and J ends lost 8 bases and 0 bases respectively, with 13 bases between them. Germline loops: CDR1 WSHSY, CDR2 SAAADI. The TCR comes from a boy aged 2 to 9 in good health and CMV-seronegative. The chain has TRBV10-2 and TRBJ1-1, with a weak D call TRBD1 (5 bases). Sequencing was carried out using PBMCs. The chain's CDR3 is CASSDTYMNTEAFF. CDR3 sequence (DNA): TGCGCCAGCTCGGACACCTACATGAACACTGAAGCTTTCTTT.